This T cell receptor (beta chain) was observed in a study of a mutant IDH1 vaccine in newly diagnosed glioma. Across the whole study: Earlier treatment was radiotherapy, temozolomide, or both, with most getting both.

This CDR3 has 15 amino acids. The V gene's germline CDR1 is MNHNS and CDR2 SASEGT. Trimming at V came to 6 bases and at J to 1 base, leaving 6 bases not matched to a gene. As to this clone: The antigen is undetermined.

Time point given: week 23, last vaccination. The content of each vaccine dose was 300 ug of mutant IDH1 20-mer peptide, and topical imiquimod accompanied it. Only in-frame clones appear in the TCRdb table, and some are missing; sequencing was by immunoSEQ multiplex PCR. The sample contains under 85,000 clones, more than 80% of which appear only once. The receptor was isolated from a woman aged 45-65 years with glioma. This specimen consisted of PBMCs, obtained from a glioma patient whose treatment included an IDH1 peptide vaccine. This chain joins TRBV6-1 and TRBJ2-7; 10 nucleotides line up with TRBD2. CDR3 residues: CASRTGLAVSYEQYF. Here the CDR3 DNA reads TGTGCCAGCAGAACAGGACTAGCGGTTTCCTACGAGCAGTACTTC.